The 13 T cell receptor beta chains below were found in one sample sequenced in a study of PD-L1 blockade in urothelial cancer. Profiled with immunoSEQ multiplex PCR; TCRdb holds only in-frame clones, not every one. Among 58,000 or so clones, more than 70% were seen once, and the ten largest hold under 3.5%. Sequencing used PBMCs, obtained around atezolizumab (anti-PD-L1) treatment. Every receptor here comes from a man between 50 and 59 years old with urothelial cancer.

This sequence joins TRBV5-1 and TRBJ2-5; TRBD2 might be the D (5 bases). This CDR3 comprises 15 residues. With 0 bases removed from V and 4 bases from J, the gap between germline ends came to 13 bases. The germline V gene encodes CDR1 SGHRS and CDR2 YFSETQ. The CDR3 region has the DNA TGCGCCAGCAGCTTGGGACCAGAGGGCATAGAGACCCAGTACTTC. This sequence encodes CASSLGPEGIETQYF.

The chain combines TRBV5-4 with TRBJ2-7, with D perhaps matching TRBD2 (7 bases). V gave up 4 bases and J gave up 4 bases, with 12 bases separating them. The CDR3 loop spans 13 amino acids. Germline CDR1 is SGHNT and CDR2 is YYREEE (reference sequence). In DNA form, the CDR3 reads TGTGCCAGCAGCAATAAGGGGGGGTACGAGCAGTACTTC. It encodes CASSNKGGYEQYF.

The chain combines TRBV30 with TRBJ2-7; D might be TRBD1 (5 bases). Trimming took 4 bases from V and 3 from J, leaving 16 bases between them. CDR3 length equals 14 residues. Germline loops: CDR1 GTSNPN, CDR2 SVGIG (reference sequence). CDR3 DNA sequence: TGTGCCTGGAACAGGAACGGGCTAGACTACGAGCAGTACTTC. Translation gives CAWNRNGLDYEQYF.

This sequence joins TRBV28 and TRBJ1-5; possibly TRBD1 for D (5 bases). Per germline, CDR1 MDHEN and CDR2 SYDVKM. V dropped 5 bases and J dropped 4 bases, with 9 bases sitting between them. The length of the CDR3 is 13 residues. The CDR3 DNA sequence: TGTGCCAGCAGTATCTCAGGGAATCAGCCCCAGCATTTT. It codes for CASSISGNQPQHF.

The chain joins TRBV4-1 to TRBJ1-1; 7 bases align to TRBD1. Germline values: CDR1 MGHRA, CDR2 YSYEKL. Losses at the gene ends were 0 bases for V and 6 bases for J; bases not matched to a gene: 10. The CDR3 is 16 residues long. The CDR3: CASSQEPGGLFAEAFF. The DNA for the CDR3 is TGCGCCAGCAGCCAAGAACCAGGGGGTCTCTTTGCTGAAGCTTTCTTT.

The V call is TRBV6-5, the J call TRBJ1-2; tentative D call: TRBD1 (6 bases). Trimming shortened V by 7 bases and J by 3 bases, and 9 bases separated the two germline ends. This CDR3 spans 12 amino acids. Germline assignment: CDR1 MNHEY and CDR2 SVGAGI. The CDR3 DNA reads TGTGCCAGCACCAAGGGGGACTATGGCTACACCTTC. Translating gives CASTKGDYGYTF.

The chain has TRBV2 and TRBJ2-4; D possibly corresponds to TRBD2 (6 bases). The germline V gene has CDR1 SNHLY and CDR2 FYNNEI. This CDR3 contains 16 residues. The V and J ends lost 3 bases and 0 bases respectively, with 12 bases between them. The CDR3 region is CASSESAGLAKNIQYF. CDR3 coding DNA: TGTGCCAGCAGTGAGTCGGCGGGACTAGCCAAAAACATTCAGTACTTC.

The rearrangement joins TRBV5-4 to TRBJ1-2; D is perhaps TRBD1 (6 bases). CDR1 and CDR2 (germline): SGHNT, YYREEE (reference sequence). The CDR3 consists of 13 residues. Trimming left V 0 bases short and J 7 bases short, with 10 bases between. For the CDR3, the DNA is TGTGCCAGCAGCTTGGACAGGGTGGTTGGCTACACCTTC. Translated, it gives CASSLDRVVGYTF.

This clone is a singleton in its sample. The chain employs TRBV4-1 and TRBJ2-1, with D tentatively TRBD2 (6 bases). V was cut by 4 bases and J by 6 bases, with 19 bases left in between. The germline gives CDR1 MGHRA, CDR2 YSYEKL. The CDR3 contains 16 residues. The CDR3 coding sequence is TGCGCCAGCAGCCTGAGCGGGTCTGGGCTTTTCAATGAGCAGTTCTTC. Its protein is CASSLSGSGLFNEQFF.

This clone was seen only a few times. The chain employs TRBV5-1 and TRBJ2-1; 10 nucleotides line up with TRBD1. The CDR3 consists of 18 residues. CDR1 is SGHRS and CDR2 is YFSETQ in the germline V gene. V lost 2 bases, J lost 5 bases, and 13 bases stayed unmatched. The CDR3 here is CASSFEGTGDYLDNEQFF. CDR3 bases: TGCGCCAGCAGCTTTGAGGGGACAGGGGATTACCTGGACAATGAGCAGTTCTTC. Supplemented by reference TRBV5-1 and TRBJ2-1, the full variable domain reads KAGVTQTPRYLIKTRGQQVTLSCSPISGHRSVSWYQQTPGQGLQFLFEYFSETQRNKGNFPGRFSGRQFSNSRSEMNVSTLELGDSALYLCASSFEGTGDYLDNEQFFGPGTRLTVL.

This clone is a singleton in its sample. The chain couples TRBV18 to TRBJ2-2; weak D call: TRBD1 (6 bases). This CDR3 region has 13 residues. CDR1 and CDR2 from the germline V gene are KGHSH and LQKENI. V was shortened by 6 bases and J by 5 bases, with 10 bases between the two germline ends. CDR3 sequence (DNA): TGTGCCAGCTCTCCAGGACAGACCGGGGAGCTGTTTTTT. This translates into CASSPGQTGELFF.

The chain couples TRBV7-3 to TRBJ1-2; possibly TRBD1 for D (5 bases). CDR3 length: 13 amino acids. V lost 6 bases and J lost 8, with 16 bases in between. Germline assignment: CDR1 SGHTA and CDR2 FQGTGA. The CDR3 DNA is TGTGCCAGCAGTAACAGGACCCGAGGAGGCTACACCTTC. As protein: CASSNRTRGGYTF.

The chain combines TRBV18 with TRBJ1-1, with D possibly TRBD1 on 6 matching bases. V lost 3 bases and J 1 base, leaving 9 bases between the germline ends. CDR3 length equals 14 residues. Germline assignment: CDR1 KGHSH and CDR2 LQKENI. Here the CDR3 reads CASSPVDRNTEAFF. CDR3 nucleotides: TGTGCCAGCTCACCCGTGGACAGGAACACTGAAGCTTTCTTT.